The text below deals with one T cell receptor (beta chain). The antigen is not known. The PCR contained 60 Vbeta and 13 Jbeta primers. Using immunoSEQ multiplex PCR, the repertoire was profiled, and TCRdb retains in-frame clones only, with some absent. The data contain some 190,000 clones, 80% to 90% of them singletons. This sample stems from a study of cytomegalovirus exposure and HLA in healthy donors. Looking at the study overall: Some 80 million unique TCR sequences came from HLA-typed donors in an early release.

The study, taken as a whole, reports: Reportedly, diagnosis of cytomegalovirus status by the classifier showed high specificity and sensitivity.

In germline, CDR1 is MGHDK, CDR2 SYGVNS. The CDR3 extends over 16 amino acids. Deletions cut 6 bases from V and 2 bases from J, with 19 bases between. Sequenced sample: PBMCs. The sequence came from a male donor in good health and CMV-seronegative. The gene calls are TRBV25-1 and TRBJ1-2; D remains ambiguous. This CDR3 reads CASSDEEGRPNYGYTF. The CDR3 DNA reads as TGTGCCAGCAGCGACGAGGAGGGTAGACCCAACTATGGCTACACCTTC.